This entry lists 11 T cell receptor beta chains sequenced from one sample in a study of T cell responses to AZD1222 COVID-19 vaccine. Repertoires were generated with immunoSEQ multiplex PCR, while TCRdb's copy carries only in-frame clones and drops some. The data contain about 180,000 clones, just over 85% of them seen just once; the ten biggest clones take up 7.7%. The sequences come from peripheral blood, collected on day 0 of AZD1222 vaccination. The receptor set was obtained from an adult in good health.

This sequence joins TRBV9 and TRBJ1-3; D uncertain. Between the trimmed V and J ends, which lost 3 bases and 4 bases, there was a span of 20 bases. CDR1 is SGDLS, CDR2 YYNGEE, per germline. The CDR3 consists of 17 residues. The DNA of the CDR3 is TGTGCCAGCAGCGCCTACCCCGTTCGGGGTGGCGGAAACACCATATATTTT. Translating it yields CASSAYPVRGGGNTIYF.

This sequence joins TRBV19 and TRBJ2-6; maybe TRBD1 (5 bases). Looked up from germline, CDR1 is LNHDA and CDR2 is SQIVND (reference sequence). With 7 bases removed from V and 0 bases from J, the gap between germline ends came to 10 bases. This CDR3 contains 15 residues. The CDR3 region is CASTAGLSGANVLTF. The CDR3 DNA reads TGTGCCAGTACCGCAGGGCTCTCTGGGGCCAACGTCCTGACTTTC.

This clone was seen once. The chain carries TRBV18 and TRBJ1-1; 8 bases are a match to TRBD1. Germline CDR1 is KGHSH and CDR2 is LQKENI. The CDR3 is 16 residues long. V shed 3 bases, J shed 2 bases, and the junction held 8 bases outside the gene matches. The CDR3 spells CASSPSQGARNTEAFF. In nucleotides, the CDR3 is TGTGCCAGCTCACCTAGTCAGGGGGCGAGAAACACTGAAGCTTTCTTT.

This chain links TRBV15 with TRBJ1-2, with 10 positions matching TRBD1. Germline CDR1 and CDR2: LNHNV and YYDKDF (reference sequence). This CDR3 contains 18 residues. Losses at the gene ends were 0 bases for V and 0 bases for J; bases not matched to a gene: 7. The CDR3 loop reads CATSRDYPGQGANYGYTF. The DNA for the CDR3 is TGTGCCACCAGCAGAGATTACCCCGGACAGGGGGCTAACTATGGCTACACCTTC. Supplemented by reference TRBV15 and TRBJ1-2, the full variable domain reads DAMVIQNPRYQVTQFGKPVTLSCSQTLNHNVMYWYQQKSSQAPKLLFHYYDKDFNNEADTPDNFQSRRPNTSFCFLDIRSPGLGDTAMYLCATSRDYPGQGANYGYTFGSGTRLTVV.

The chain links TRBV11-2 to TRBJ1-6; D not certain. Germline V gene sequence: CDR1 SGHAT, CDR2 FQNNGV. The V end lost 3 bases, the J end lost 7 bases, and 19 bases lay between the germline ends. The CDR3 contains 17 residues. CDR3 bases: TGTGCCAGCAGCTTGAGGGCGGTGGGAAGGTCGAATTCACCCCTCCACTTT. Protein: CASSLRAVGRSNSPLHF.

The V call is TRBV3-1 (or the pseudogene TRBV3-2), the J call TRBJ1-2, with TRBD1 as a possible D gene (5 bases). Trimming removed 3 bases from V and 7 bases from J, with 21 bases in between. Germline CDR1 reads LGHDT; CDR2 reads YNNKEL (reference sequence). The CDR3 consists of 16 residues. The CDR3 loop is CASSHPGGGRSRGYTF. In DNA form, the CDR3 reads TGTGCCAGCAGCCACCCCGGGGGAGGTAGGAGTCGTGGCTACACCTTC.

The chain couples TRBV18 to TRBJ1-2; D is undetermined. The CDR3 is 13 amino acids. The V end lost 4 bases, the J end lost 4 bases, and 10 bases lay between the germline ends. Germline V gene data show CDR1 as KGHSH and CDR2 as LQKENI. The CDR3 DNA sequence: TGTGCCAGCTCACTGAAGGGAATCTATGGCTACACCTTC. This encodes CASSLKGIYGYTF.

The chain carries TRBV21-1 and TRBJ1-2; the table names TRBD1, a call not compared with the DNA. TRBV21-1 is tagged as a pseudogene. The length of the CDR3 is 19 residues. CDR3 region: CASSKGAKAPGQGARGYTF. In DNA, the CDR3 is TGTGCCAGCAGCAAAGGGGCAAAAGCTCCGGGACAGGGGGCTCGTGGCTACACCTTC.

This clone was detected once. In DNA, the CDR3 is TGTGCCTGGAGCGACGGTAGTCTTAATGAAAAACTGTTTTTT. It yields the protein CAWSDGSLNEKLFF. The V and J genes are TRBV30 and TRBJ1-4; D is unresolved. V was clipped by 3 bases and J by 4 bases, with 12 bases between them. This CDR3 is 14 amino acids long. Germline values: CDR1 GTSNPN, CDR2 SVGIG (reference sequence).

The chain recombines TRBV20-1 with TRBJ1-1, with D unclear. V was cut by 0 bases and J by 9 bases, with 8 bases left in between. This CDR3 is built from 11 residues. Looked up from germline, CDR1 is DFQATT and CDR2 is SNEGSKA (reference sequence). The CDR3 loop is CSAREAGKAFF. In nucleotides, the CDR3 is TGCAGTGCTAGAGAGGCGGGGAAAGCTTTCTTT.

With regard to this clone: The identical CDR3 is also encoded by other nucleotide sequences in the sample. The CDR3 DNA reads as TGCGCCAGCAGCTTTGACACCAACTACGAGCAGTACTTC. It is translated as CASSFDTNYEQYF. The J gene is TRBJ2-7, the V gene TRBV5-1; D gene unclear. Germline V gene sequence: CDR1 SGHRS, CDR2 YFSETQ. The ends were cut back, 2 bases at V and 3 bases at J, with 9 bases in the middle. The CDR3 consists of 13 residues.